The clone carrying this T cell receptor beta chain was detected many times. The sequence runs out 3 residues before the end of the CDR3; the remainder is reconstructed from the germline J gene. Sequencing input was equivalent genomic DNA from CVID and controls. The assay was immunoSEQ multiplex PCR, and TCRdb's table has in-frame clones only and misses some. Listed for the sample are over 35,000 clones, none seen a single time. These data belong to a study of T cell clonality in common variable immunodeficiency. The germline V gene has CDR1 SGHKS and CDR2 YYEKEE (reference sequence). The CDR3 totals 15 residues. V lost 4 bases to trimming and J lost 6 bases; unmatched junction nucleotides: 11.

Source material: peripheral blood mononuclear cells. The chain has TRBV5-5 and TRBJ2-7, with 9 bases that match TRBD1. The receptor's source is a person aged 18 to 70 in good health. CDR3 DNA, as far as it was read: TGTGCCAGCAGCCGGGACCGGGACAGGGTACGCGAG. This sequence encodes CASSRDRDRVRE. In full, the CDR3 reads CASSRDRDRVREQYF.